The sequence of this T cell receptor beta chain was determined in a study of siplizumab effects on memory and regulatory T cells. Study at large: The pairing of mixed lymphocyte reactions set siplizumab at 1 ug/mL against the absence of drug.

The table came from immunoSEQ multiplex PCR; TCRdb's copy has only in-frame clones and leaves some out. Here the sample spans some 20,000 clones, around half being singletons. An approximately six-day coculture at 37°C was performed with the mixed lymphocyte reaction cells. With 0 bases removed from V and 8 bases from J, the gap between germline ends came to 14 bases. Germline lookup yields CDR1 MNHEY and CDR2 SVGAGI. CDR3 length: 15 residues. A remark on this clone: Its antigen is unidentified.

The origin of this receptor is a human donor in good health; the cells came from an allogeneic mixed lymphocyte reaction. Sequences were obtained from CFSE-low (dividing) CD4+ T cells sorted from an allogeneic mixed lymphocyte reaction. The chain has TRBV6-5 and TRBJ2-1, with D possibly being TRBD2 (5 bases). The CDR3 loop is CASSYSALVAHEQFF. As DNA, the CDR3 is TGTGCCAGCAGTTACTCAGCACTAGTGGCGCATGAGCAGTTCTTC.